What follows is one TCR beta chain and its context. Its antigen is still unknown. This record belongs to a study of STAT3 mutations in large granular lymphocyte leukemia. General observations from the study: Every T-cell large granular lymphocyte leukemia patient had at least one immunodominant TCR beta clonotype.

V was trimmed by 4 bases and J by 10 bases, leaving 15 bases between them. Germline assignment: CDR1 SGHNT and CDR2 YYREEE (reference sequence). CDR3 size: 13 residues. Using immunoSEQ multiplex PCR, the repertoire was profiled, and TCRdb retains in-frame clones only, with some absent. The data hold approximately 30,000 clones, with about three quarters observed a single time. The receptor was isolated from a woman aged 45-59 years with T-cell large granular lymphocyte leukemia. Some clones in this sample may be carry-over from other donors' samples. The specimen sequenced was peripheral blood mononuclear cells. This chain uses TRBV5-4 with TRBJ2-1; D is unclear. The DNA for the CDR3 is TGTGCCAGCAGCCTAGATAGTTGGCGGGAGCAGTTCTTC. Its protein product is CASSLDSWREQFF. The whole variable domain, remainder taken from reference TRBV5-4 and TRBJ2-1, is ETGVTQSPTHLIKTRGQQVTLRCSSQSGHNTVSWYQQALGQGPQFIFQYYREEENGRGNFPPRFSGLQFPNYSSELNVNALELDDSALYLCASSLDSWREQFFGPGTRLTVL.